This T cell receptor beta chain was found in a study of cytomegalovirus exposure and HLA in healthy donors. Donors likely had unrecorded immune exposures despite being nominally healthy when sampled. 13 Jbeta primers and 60 Vbeta primers were used for the PCR. Some clones are missing from TCRdb's copy, which holds only in-frame ones; the method was immunoSEQ multiplex PCR. In the table there are some 100,000 clones, 70% to 85% of which are singletons. Points from the study as a whole: Available immune exposure information covered CMV serostatus only. Reports credit the classifier with highly specific, highly sensitive diagnosis of cytomegalovirus status. Previous analysis showed most TCR beta V segments were productive about 90% or about 30% of the time.

On this clone: The antigen remains undetermined.

The CDR3 is 15 residues long. Germline loops: CDR1 SGHDT, CDR2 YYEEEE. The J segment lost 5 bases and the V segment lost 2 bases, leaving 9 bases of the junction unmatched. The rearrangement uses TRBV5-6 and TRBJ2-5; TRBD1 aligns across 7 bases. Sequenced input: PBMCs. This TCR was sampled from a woman under 30 in good health and CMV-seronegative. DNA of the CDR3: TGTGCCAGCAGCTTTGCCCTCACAGGGGTGGAGACCCAGTACTTC. Translating gives CASSFALTGVETQYF.